This T cell receptor beta chain stems from a study of blood T cell repertoires in COVID-19. Study information: Acute-phase and convalescent COVID-19 samples originated in the United States, Italy and Spain.

This CDR3 is built from 15 residues. The V gene lost 0 bases and the J gene lost 8 bases, with 13 bases spanning the gap. The germline CDR1 and CDR2 sequences are KGHSH and LQKENI. Original handling: For nucleated cells, counts were estimated from reference gene primer amplification. Here immunoSEQ multiplex PCR was the method, and the copy in TCRdb shows in-frame clones only, minus some. For V, J and clone size, that table is used; D and trimming come from the DNA. The repertoire consists of about 220,000 clones, with 88% occurring once and the leading ten covering approximately 2.7%. Participants were aged roughly 18 to 100 years from approximately 23 US areas. Assignment of participants to cohorts was predicated upon participant-reported clinical history.

This chain links TRBV18 with TRBJ1-4; D ambiguous. Sequencing was performed on PBMCs or T cells enriched from blood (not recorded which). This clonotype was obtained from a woman aged 30 to 39 who had recovered from COVID-19. The CDR3 protein is CASSPPGGFKEKLFF. The CDR3 DNA follows: TGTGCCAGCTCACCACCGGGCGGGTTTAAGGAAAAACTGTTTTTT.